This T cell receptor (beta chain) emerged from a study of T cell repertoires in cytomegalovirus infection. Study-level results: HLA-C-restricted CMV-specific TCR beta clonotypes prevailed in the ex vivo response.

TCRdb analysed the reads with MiXCR anew, one entry per CDR3 protein. The sample has under 250,000 distinct CDR3 sequences, 5% to 8.5% seen once; the top ten hold under 7%. Per the germline V gene, CDR1 is SGDLS and CDR2 is YYNGEE. With 4 bases removed from V and 3 bases from J, the gap between germline ends came to 21 bases. The CDR3 is 17 residues long. The table lists this clonotype with many counts. Antigen: not known. The sequencing input was PBMCs. J is TRBJ2-3 and V is TRBV9; D gene unclear. The receptor was derived from a human donor in good health (CMV status not recorded). Some clones in this sample may be carry-over from other donors' samples. Here the CDR3 DNA reads TGTGCCAGCAGCACCGGACCCCCCCGGGCGAGAACAGATACGCAGTATTTT. Amino acid sequence: CASSTGPPRARTDTQYF.